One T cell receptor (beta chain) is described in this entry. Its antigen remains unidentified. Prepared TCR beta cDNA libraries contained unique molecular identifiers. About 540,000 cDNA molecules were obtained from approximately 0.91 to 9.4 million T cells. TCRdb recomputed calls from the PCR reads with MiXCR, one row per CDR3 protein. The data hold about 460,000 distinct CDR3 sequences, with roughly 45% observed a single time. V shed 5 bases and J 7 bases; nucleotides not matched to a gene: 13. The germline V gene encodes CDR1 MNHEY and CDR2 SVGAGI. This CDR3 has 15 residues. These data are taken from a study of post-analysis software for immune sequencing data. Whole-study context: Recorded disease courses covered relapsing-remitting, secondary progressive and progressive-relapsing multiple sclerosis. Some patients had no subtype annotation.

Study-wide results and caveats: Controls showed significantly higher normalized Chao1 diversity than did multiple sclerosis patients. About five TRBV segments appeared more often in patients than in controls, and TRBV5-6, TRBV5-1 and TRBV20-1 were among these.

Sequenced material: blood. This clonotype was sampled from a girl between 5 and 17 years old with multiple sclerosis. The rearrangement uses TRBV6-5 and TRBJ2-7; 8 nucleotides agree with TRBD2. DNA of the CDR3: TGTGCCAGCAGTAGCGGGAGCGGATTAATCTATGAGCAGTACTTC. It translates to CASSSGSGLIYEQYF.